This T cell receptor (beta chain) emerged from a study of beta chain features in type 1 diabetes. On the study more broadly: Sorted cells examined across all samples numbered 100 million to 140 million.

All of the isolated RNA was reverse transcribed, so expressed TCRB transcripts were sequenced. Profiled with immunoSEQ multiplex PCR; TCRdb holds only in-frame clones, not every one. The sample includes around 350,000 clones, roughly 13% of them seen just once. This clone appeared a few times. This receptor was identified in a man younger than 30 in good health. The sequenced material came from naive CD4+ T cells from blood.

The CDR3 DNA is TGTGCCAGCAGCCGACAGGGGGGGGAAATCGATGAGCAGTTCTTC. It is translated as CASSRQGGEIDEQFF. V is TRBV5-4 and J is TRBJ2-1, with TRBD1 matching over 9 bases. The CDR3 loop spans 15 amino acids. V lost 4 bases, J lost 8 bases, and 10 bases stayed unmatched. CDR1 and CDR2 (germline): SGHNT, YYREEE (reference sequence).